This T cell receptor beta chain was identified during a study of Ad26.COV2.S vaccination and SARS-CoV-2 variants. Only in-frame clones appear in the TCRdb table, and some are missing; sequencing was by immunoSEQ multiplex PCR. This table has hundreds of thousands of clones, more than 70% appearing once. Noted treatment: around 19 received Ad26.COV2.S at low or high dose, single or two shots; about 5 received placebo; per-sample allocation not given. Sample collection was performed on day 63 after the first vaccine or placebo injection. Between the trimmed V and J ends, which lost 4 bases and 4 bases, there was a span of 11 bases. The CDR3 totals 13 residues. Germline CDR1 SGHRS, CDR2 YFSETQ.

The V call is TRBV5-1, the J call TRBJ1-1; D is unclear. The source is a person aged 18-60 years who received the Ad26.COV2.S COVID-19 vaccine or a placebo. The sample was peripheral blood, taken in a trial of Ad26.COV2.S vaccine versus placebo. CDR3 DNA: TGCGCCAGCAGCCTAGCCGCTATCACTGAAGCTTTCTTT. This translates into CASSLAAITEAFF.